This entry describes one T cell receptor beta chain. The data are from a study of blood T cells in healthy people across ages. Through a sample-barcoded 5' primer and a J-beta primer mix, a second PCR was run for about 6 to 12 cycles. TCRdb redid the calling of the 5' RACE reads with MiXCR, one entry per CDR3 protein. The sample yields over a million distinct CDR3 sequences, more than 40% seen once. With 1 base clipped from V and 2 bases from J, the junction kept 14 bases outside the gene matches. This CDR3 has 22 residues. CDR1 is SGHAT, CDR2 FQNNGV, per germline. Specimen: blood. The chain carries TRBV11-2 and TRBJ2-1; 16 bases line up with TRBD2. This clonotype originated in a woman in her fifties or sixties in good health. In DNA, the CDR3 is TGTGCCAGCAGCTTAGGTCTTTGGGTGGGGACTAGCGGGAGGGGGGCCTACAATGAGCAGTTCTTC. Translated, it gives CASSLGLWVGTSGRGAYNEQFF.